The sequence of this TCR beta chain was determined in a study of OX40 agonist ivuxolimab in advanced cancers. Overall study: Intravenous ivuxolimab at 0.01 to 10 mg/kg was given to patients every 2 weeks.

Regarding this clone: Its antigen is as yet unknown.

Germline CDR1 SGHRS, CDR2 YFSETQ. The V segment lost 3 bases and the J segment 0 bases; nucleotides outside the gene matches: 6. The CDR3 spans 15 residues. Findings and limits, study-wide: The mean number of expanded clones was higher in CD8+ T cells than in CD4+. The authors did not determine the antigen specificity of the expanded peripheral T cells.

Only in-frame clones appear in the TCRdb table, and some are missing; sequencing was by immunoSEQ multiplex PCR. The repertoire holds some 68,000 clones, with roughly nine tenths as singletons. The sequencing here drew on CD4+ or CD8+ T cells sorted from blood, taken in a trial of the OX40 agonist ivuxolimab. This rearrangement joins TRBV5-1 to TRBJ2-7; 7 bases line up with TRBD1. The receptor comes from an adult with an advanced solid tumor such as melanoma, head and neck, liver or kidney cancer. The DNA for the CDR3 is TGCGCCAGCAGCTCGCTGACAGGGACCTCCTACGAGCAGTACTTC. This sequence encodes CASSSLTGTSYEQYF. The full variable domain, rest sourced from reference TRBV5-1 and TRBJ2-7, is KAGVTQTPRYLIKTRGQQVTLSCSPISGHRSVSWYQQTPGQGLQFLFEYFSETQRNKGNFPGRFSGRQFSNSRSEMNVSTLELGDSALYLCASSSLTGTSYEQYFGPGTRLTVT.